The 3 T cell receptor beta chains presented below share a single source sample, sequenced in a study of Graves' ophthalmopathy and Graves' hyperthyroidism. TCR beta CDR3 amplification used RNA transcripts. HTBI primers were employed in first-round RT-PCR, then a second-round multiplex PCR followed. TCRdb reprocessed the multiplex PCR reads with MiXCR, giving one entry per CDR3 protein. Here the sample spans roughly 1.1 million distinct CDR3 sequences, 36% being singletons. Sequenced sample: peripheral blood or thyroid tissue (not recorded which). These receptors all stem from an adult man with Graves' hyperthyroidism.

This clonotype was detected ten times or more. CDR3 sequence (DNA): TGCGCCAGCAGCCAAGATCCAGGGAGGCAAGAGACCCAGTACTTC. This sequence encodes CASSQDPGRQETQYF. The chain has TRBV4-3 and TRBJ2-5, with D tentatively TRBD2 (6 bases). Deletions cut 0 bases from V and 2 bases from J, with 10 bases between. The CDR3 consists of 15 residues. Germline lookup yields CDR1 LGHNA and CDR2 YSLEER.

J is TRBJ1-1 and V is TRBV6-2 or TRBV6-3, with D perhaps TRBD1 (6 bases). CDR3 length equals 18 residues. Germline values: CDR1 MNHEY, CDR2 SVGEGT. Trimming shortened V by 3 bases and J by 6 bases, and 26 bases separated the two germline ends. CDR3 protein: CASSYGPVGGLRRAEAFF. The CDR3 coding sequence is TGTGCCAGCAGTTATGGTCCTGTAGGGGGACTGAGGCGCGCTGAAGCTTTCTTT.

This clonotype showed up just a few times. The V gene is TRBV10-3, the J gene TRBJ2-3, with D perhaps matching TRBD1 or TRBD2 (6 bases each). CDR3 size: 15 residues. The V gene lost 2 bases and the J gene lost 5 bases, with 14 bases spanning the gap. The V gene's germline CDR1 is ENHRY and CDR2 SYGVKD. The CDR3 sequence: CAISEGGPRGDTQYF. The CDR3 bases are TGTGCCATCAGTGAGGGGGGGCCCCGAGGAGATACGCAGTATTTT.